Included here is one T cell receptor beta chain sequence, with context. Antigen specificity is unknown. This entry is derived from a study of shared clonotypes between healthy human individuals. Study-level findings and limits: Estimated richness values were generally larger in naive subsets than in memory subsets. Clonotype sharing among donors was expected to depend on sequencing depth.

Cells designated naive CD8 were CD45RO-negative and were positively selected for CCR7, with terminally differentiated effector memory CD45RA+ cells excluded. Every one of the donors was a Caucasian adult that lived in Nashville, Tennessee. The assay used deep level. TCRdb keeps only in-frame clones here, not all; method: immunoSEQ multiplex PCR. The data show about 2,100,000 clones, with about 92% seen just once and over 1.5% held by the top ten. Sequenced sample: naive CD8+ T cells from PBMCs. This receptor was obtained from a man aged 18 to 29 in good health. Some clones in this sample may be carry-over from other donors' samples.

Written as DNA, the CDR3 is TGTGCCAGCATTCCCAGGACGGGGGGAAACACCATATATTTT. Translating gives CASIPRTGGNTIYF. The genes are TRBV27 and TRBJ1-3; no clear D. CDR1 is MNHEY, CDR2 SMNVEV, per germline (reference sequence). The V end lost 7 bases, the J end lost 4 bases, and 14 bases lay between the germline ends. The length of the CDR3 is 14 residues.